This T cell receptor (beta chain) was recovered during a study of OX40 agonist ivuxolimab in advanced cancers. Measured with immunoSEQ multiplex PCR; TCRdb has only the in-frame clones, and not every one. The sample shows approximately 69,000 clones, 85% of them seen only once. Systemic immunosuppression or a history of autoimmune disease excluded patients. The CDR3 runs to 16 residues. CDR1 is LNHNV and CDR2 is YYDKDF in the germline V gene (reference sequence). J lost 5 bases, V lost 0 bases, and 3 bases had no gene match. The receptor was isolated from an adult with an advanced solid tumor such as melanoma, head and neck, liver or kidney cancer. The V and J genes are TRBV15 and TRBJ2-1; 11 bases line up with TRBD2. The material was CD4+ or CD8+ T cells sorted from blood, obtained in a trial of the OX40 agonist ivuxolimab. The CDR3 spells CATSREGTSGNNEQFF. Written as DNA, the CDR3 is TGTGCCACCAGCAGAGAAGGGACTAGCGGAAACAATGAGCAGTTCTTC.